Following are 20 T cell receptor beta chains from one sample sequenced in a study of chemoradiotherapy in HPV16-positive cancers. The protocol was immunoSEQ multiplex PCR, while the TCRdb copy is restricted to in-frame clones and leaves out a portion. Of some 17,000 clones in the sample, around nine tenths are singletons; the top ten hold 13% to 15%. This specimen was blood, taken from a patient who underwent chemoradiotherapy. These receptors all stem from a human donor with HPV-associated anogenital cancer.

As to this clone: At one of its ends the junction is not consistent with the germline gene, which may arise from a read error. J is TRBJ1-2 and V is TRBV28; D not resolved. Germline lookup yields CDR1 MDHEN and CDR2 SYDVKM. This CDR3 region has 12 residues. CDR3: CASALRLYGHTF. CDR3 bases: TGTGCCAGCGCACTGCGCCTCTATGGCCACACCTTC.

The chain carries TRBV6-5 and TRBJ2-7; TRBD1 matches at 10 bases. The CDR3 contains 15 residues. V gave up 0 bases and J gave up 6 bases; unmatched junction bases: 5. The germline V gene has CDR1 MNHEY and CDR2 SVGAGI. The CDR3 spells CASSYSGTGDPEQYF. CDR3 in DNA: TGTGCCAGCAGTTACTCAGGGACAGGGGACCCCGAGCAGTACTTC.

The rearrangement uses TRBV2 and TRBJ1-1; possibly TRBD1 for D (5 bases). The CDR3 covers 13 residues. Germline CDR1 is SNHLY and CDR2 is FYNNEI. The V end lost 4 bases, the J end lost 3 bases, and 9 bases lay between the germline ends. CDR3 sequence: CASSVGADTEAFF. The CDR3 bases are TGTGCCAGCAGTGTTGGGGCAGACACTGAAGCTTTCTTT.

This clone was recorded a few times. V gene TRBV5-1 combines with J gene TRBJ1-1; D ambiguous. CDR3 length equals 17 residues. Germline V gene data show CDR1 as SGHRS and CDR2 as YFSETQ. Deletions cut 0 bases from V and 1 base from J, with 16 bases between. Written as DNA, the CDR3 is TGCGCCAGCAGCTTGGAAGGTCTCGGGAGCTCGAACACTGAAGCTTTCTTT. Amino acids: CASSLEGLGSSNTEAFF.

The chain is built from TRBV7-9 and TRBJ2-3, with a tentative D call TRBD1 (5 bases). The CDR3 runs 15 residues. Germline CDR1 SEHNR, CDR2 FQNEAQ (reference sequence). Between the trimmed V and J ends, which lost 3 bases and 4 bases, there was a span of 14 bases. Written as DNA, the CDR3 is TGTGCCAGCAGCTTGGGTCTCCAGGGATCAGATACGCAGTATTTT. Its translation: CASSLGLQGSDTQYF.

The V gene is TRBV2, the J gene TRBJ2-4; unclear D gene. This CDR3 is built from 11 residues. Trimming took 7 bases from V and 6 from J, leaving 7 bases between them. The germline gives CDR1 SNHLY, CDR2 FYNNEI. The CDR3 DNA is TGTGCCAGCACAACCGGAAACATTCAGTACTTC. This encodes CASTTGNIQYF.

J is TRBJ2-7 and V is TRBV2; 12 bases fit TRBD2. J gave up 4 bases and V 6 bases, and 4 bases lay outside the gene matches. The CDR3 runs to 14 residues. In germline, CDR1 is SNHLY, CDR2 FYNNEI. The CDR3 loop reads CASRSTSGGYEQYF. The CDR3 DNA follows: TGTGCCAGCAGGTCTACTAGCGGGGGGTACGAGCAGTACTTC.

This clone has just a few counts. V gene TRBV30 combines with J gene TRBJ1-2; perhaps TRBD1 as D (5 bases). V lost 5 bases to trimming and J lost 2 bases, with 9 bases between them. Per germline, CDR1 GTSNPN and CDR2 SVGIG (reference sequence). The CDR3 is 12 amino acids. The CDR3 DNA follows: TGTGCCTGGTCCAGGGCCAACTATGGCTACACCTTC. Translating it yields CAWSRANYGYTF. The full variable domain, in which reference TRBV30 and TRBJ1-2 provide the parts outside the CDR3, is SQTIHQWPATLVQPVGSPLSLECTVEGTSNPNLYWYRQAAGRGLQLLFYSVGIGQISSEVPQNLSASRPQDRQFILSSKKLLLSDSGFYLCAWSRANYGYTFGSGTRLTVV.

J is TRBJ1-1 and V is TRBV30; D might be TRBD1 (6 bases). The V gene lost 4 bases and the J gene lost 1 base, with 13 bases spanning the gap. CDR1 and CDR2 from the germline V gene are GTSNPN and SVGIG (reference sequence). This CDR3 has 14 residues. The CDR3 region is CAWKGDGQNTEAFF. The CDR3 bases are TGTGCCTGGAAGGGGGACGGCCAGAACACTGAAGCTTTCTTT.

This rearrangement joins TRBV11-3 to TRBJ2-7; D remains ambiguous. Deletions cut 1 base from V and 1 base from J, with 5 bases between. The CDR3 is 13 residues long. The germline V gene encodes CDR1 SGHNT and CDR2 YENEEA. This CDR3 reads CASSLALSYEQYF. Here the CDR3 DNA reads TGTGCCAGCAGCTTAGCCCTATCCTACGAGCAGTACTTC.

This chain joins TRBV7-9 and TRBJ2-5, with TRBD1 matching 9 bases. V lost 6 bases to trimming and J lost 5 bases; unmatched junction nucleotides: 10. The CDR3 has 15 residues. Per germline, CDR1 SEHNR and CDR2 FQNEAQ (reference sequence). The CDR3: CASSSTGGGEETQYF. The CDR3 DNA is TGTGCCAGCAGTTCTACAGGGGGCGGGGAGGAGACCCAGTACTTC.

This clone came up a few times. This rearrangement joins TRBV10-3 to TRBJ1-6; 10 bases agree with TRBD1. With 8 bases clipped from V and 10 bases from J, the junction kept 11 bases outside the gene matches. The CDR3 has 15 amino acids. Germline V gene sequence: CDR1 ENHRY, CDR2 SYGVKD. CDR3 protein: CAIAEVGQGGSPLHF. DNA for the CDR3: TGTGCCATCGCCGAAGTCGGACAGGGGGGGTCACCCCTCCACTTT.

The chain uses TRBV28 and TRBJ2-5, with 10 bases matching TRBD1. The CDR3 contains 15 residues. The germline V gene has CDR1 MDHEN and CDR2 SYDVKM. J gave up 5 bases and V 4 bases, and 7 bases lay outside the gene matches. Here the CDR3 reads CASSSGGTGEETQYF. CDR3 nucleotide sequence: TGTGCCAGCAGTTCAGGGGGGACAGGGGAGGAGACCCAGTACTTC.

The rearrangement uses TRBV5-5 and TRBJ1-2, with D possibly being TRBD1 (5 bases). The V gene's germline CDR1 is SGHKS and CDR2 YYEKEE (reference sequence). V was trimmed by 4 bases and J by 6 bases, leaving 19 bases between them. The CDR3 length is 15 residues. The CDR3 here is CASSPAGPPVDGYTF. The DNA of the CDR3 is TGTGCCAGCAGCCCGGCGGGGCCTCCGGTGGATGGCTACACCTTC.

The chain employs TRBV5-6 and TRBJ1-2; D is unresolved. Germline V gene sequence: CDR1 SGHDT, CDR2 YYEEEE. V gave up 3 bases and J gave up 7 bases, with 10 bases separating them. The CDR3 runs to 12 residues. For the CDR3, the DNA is TGTGCCAGCAGCTCTGGATGGGTTGGCTACACCTTC. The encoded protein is CASSSGWVGYTF.

CDR3 DNA: TGTGCCTGGAGTGTCCTCCGACTAGCGGGGGGCACCGGGGAGCTGTTTTTT. Its protein product is CAWSVLRLAGGTGELFF. The chain carries TRBV30 and TRBJ2-2; 13 nucleotides align to TRBD2. Losses at the gene ends were 0 bases for V and 4 bases for J; bases not matched to a gene: 5. The CDR3 is made up of 17 amino acids. The germline V gene encodes CDR1 GTSNPN and CDR2 SVGIG (reference sequence).

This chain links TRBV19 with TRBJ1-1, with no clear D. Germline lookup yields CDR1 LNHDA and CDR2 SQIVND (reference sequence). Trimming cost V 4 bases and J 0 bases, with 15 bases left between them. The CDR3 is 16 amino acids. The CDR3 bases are TGTGCCAGTAGTAAGCGATCCGATTCTATGAACACTGAAGCTTTCTTT. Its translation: CASSKRSDSMNTEAFF.

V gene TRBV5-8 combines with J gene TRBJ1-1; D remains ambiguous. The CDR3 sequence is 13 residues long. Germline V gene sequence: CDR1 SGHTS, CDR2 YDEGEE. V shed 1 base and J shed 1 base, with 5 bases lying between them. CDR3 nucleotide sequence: TGTGCCAGCAGCTTGAACAGGAACACTGAAGCTTTCTTT. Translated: CASSLNRNTEAFF.

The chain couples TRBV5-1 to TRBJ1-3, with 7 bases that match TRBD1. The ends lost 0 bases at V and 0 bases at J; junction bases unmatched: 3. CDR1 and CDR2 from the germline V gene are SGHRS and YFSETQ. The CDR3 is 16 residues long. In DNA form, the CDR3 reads TGCGCCAGCAGCTTGGAGGGGGCTTACTCTGGAAACACCATATATTTT. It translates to CASSLEGAYSGNTIYF. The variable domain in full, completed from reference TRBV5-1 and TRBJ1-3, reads KAGVTQTPRYLIKTRGQQVTLSCSPISGHRSVSWYQQTPGQGLQFLFEYFSETQRNKGNFPGRFSGRQFSNSRSEMNVSTLELGDSALYLCASSLEGAYSGNTIYFGEGSWLTVV.

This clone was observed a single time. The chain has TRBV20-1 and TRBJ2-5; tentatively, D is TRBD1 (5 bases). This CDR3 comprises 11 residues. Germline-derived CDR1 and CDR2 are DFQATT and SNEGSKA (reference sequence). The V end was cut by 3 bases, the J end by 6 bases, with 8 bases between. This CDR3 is CSASQGKTQYF. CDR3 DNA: TGCAGTGCTAGCCAGGGAAAGACCCAGTACTTC.